This T cell receptor (beta chain) was found in a study of CD8+ T cells in alopecia areata. Concerning this clone: Its antigen is currently unknown. Other DNA sequences in the same sample also yield this CDR3.

RNA was extracted and reverse transcribed into cDNA as the sequencing template. Here immunoSEQ multiplex PCR was the method, and the copy in TCRdb shows in-frame clones only, minus some. The sample contains 190,000 or so clones, roughly 50% of which appear only once. The study, taken as a whole, reports: Possibly as an HLA-related effect, TCR sharing across patients appeared less clear than in mice.

Treatment given: oral pan-JAK inhibitor, 5-10 mg twice daily. The sequence was obtained from a human donor with alopecia areata. The starting material was CD8+ T cells sorted from blood, obtained at week 24, from a patient treated with tofacitinib.

The CDR3 bases are TGTGCCAGCAGCTTAGCGGACAGGGAAGCTTTCTTT. Its protein is CASSLADREAFF. This chain uses TRBV7-9 with TRBJ1-1, with 7 bases that match TRBD1. The germline V gene has CDR1 SEHNR and CDR2 FQNEAQ (reference sequence). The CDR3 totals 12 residues. J lost 8 bases, V lost 0 bases, and 0 bases had no gene match. The full variable domain, in which reference TRBV7-9 and TRBJ1-1 provide the parts outside the CDR3, is DTGVSQNPRHKITKRGQNVTFRCDPISEHNRLYWYRQTLGQGPEFLTYFQNEAQLEKSRLLSDRFSAERPKGSFSTLEIQRTEQGDSAMYLCASSLADREAFFGQGTRLTVV.